Listed below are T cell receptor beta chains from one sample, sequenced in a study of OX40 agonist ivuxolimab in advanced cancers. The repertoire was sequenced with immunoSEQ multiplex PCR; TCRdb's copy has only in-frame clones and lacks some. The sample shows fewer than 45,000 clones, over 80% of them seen only once. The material sequenced was CD4+ or CD8+ T cells sorted from blood, taken in a trial of the OX40 agonist ivuxolimab. These receptors were taken from an adult with an advanced solid tumor such as melanoma, head and neck, liver or kidney cancer. The CDR3 runs from the conserved cysteine through the conserved F or W. A D gene is named only where the DNA matches it firmly. Size values are once, few and many counts, or a class for expanded clones, and some rows have none.

d_call: -
clone_size: -
v_call: TRBV9
j_call: TRBJ2-2
cdr3_nt: TGTGCCAGCAGCGTAGTCACCGGGGAGCTGTTTTTT
cdr3_aa: CASSVVTGELFF

d_call: TRBD2
clone_size: -
v_call: TRBV7-9
j_call: TRBJ2-7
cdr3_nt: TGTGCCAGCAGCTCTCTAGCGGGAGCAGTTGGCGAGCAGTACTTC
cdr3_aa: CASSSLAGAVGEQYF

d_call: -
clone_size: -
v_call: TRBV11-1
j_call: TRBJ2-1
cdr3_nt: TGTGCCAGCAGCCCTCGGGCAGCTAGAGGTGTCCGTGAGCAGTTCTTC
cdr3_aa: CASSPRAARGVREQFF

d_call: TRBD1
clone_size: -
v_call: TRBV5-6
j_call: TRBJ2-2
cdr3_nt: TGTGCCAGCAGCCTGGCCGGGACAGGGGTCACCGGGGAGCTGTTTTTT
cdr3_aa: CASSLAGTGVTGELFF

d_call: -
clone_size: -
v_call: TRBV5-4
j_call: TRBJ2-2
cdr3_nt: TGTGCCAGCAGCCGCGAGGCCGGGGAGCTGTTTTTT
cdr3_aa: CASSREAGELFF

d_call: -
clone_size: -
v_call: TRBV18
j_call: TRBJ1-2
cdr3_nt: TGTGCCAGCTCACGTGACTCCCTGGGCGGCTACACCTTC
cdr3_aa: CASSRDSLGGYTF

d_call: TRBD2
clone_size: -
v_call: TRBV7-2
j_call: TRBJ2-3
cdr3_nt: TGTGCCAGCAGCGATCGGACTAGCGGGATGGATACGCAGTATTTT
cdr3_aa: CASSDRTSGMDTQYF

d_call: TRBD1
clone_size: -
v_call: TRBV7-6
j_call: TRBJ1-3
cdr3_nt: TGTGCCAGCAGCTTAGAGCGGGACAGGGCGGCCGGAAACACCATATATTTT
cdr3_aa: CASSLERDRAAGNTIYF

d_call: -
clone_size: -
v_call: TRBV7-3
j_call: TRBJ2-1
cdr3_nt: TGTGCCAGCAGCTTAACGTCAAGCTCCTACAATGAGCAGTTCTTC
cdr3_aa: CASSLTSSSYNEQFF

d_call: TRBD1
clone_size: -
v_call: TRBV6-6
j_call: TRBJ2-7
cdr3_nt: TGTGCCAGCAGCCGGGGACAGGGAAATTACTACGAGCAGTACTTC
cdr3_aa: CASSRGQGNYYEQYF

d_call: TRBD1
clone_size: -
v_call: TRBV7-9
j_call: TRBJ2-7
cdr3_nt: TGTGCCAGCAGCTTAAGAGGACAGGGGGCCCCTACGGAGCAGTACTTC
cdr3_aa: CASSLRGQGAPTEQYF

d_call: TRBD1
clone_size: -
v_call: TRBV29-1
j_call: TRBJ1-3
cdr3_nt: TGCAGCGTTGCTCCCGGACAGGGGGCCCGAAACACCATATATTTT
cdr3_aa: CSVAPGQGARNTIYF

d_call: -
clone_size: -
v_call: TRBV23-1
j_call: TRBJ2-6
cdr3_nt: TGCGCCAGCAGTCAATCCCTTAAGCCCTCTGGGGCCAACGTCCTGACTTTC
cdr3_aa: CASSQSLKPSGANVLTF

d_call: -
clone_size: -
v_call: TRBV19
j_call: TRBJ2-3
cdr3_nt: TGTGCCAGTAGTATAGTGCAGGGTTGGTTTGATACGCAGTATTTT
cdr3_aa: CASSIVQGWFDTQYF

d_call: -
clone_size: few
v_call: TRBV28
j_call: TRBJ2-7
cdr3_nt: TGTGCCAGCAGTTTTGGGCAGTCCTACGAGCAGTACTTC
cdr3_aa: CASSFGQSYEQYF

d_call: -
clone_size: -
v_call: TRBV5-8
j_call: TRBJ1-5
cdr3_nt: TGTGCCAGCAGGGGATATAGCAATCAGCCCCAGCATTTT
cdr3_aa: CASRGYSNQPQHF

d_call: TRBD2
clone_size: -
v_call: TRBV29-1
j_call: TRBJ2-5
cdr3_nt: TGCAGCAGCGGGGGGGGGACCCAGTACTTC
cdr3_aa: CSSGGGTQYF

d_call: TRBD1
clone_size: -
v_call: TRBV29-1
j_call: TRBJ2-2
cdr3_nt: TGCAGCGTAGTTAACAGGGGTGGAACCGGGGAGCTGTTTTTT
cdr3_aa: CSVVNRGGTGELFF

d_call: TRBD1
clone_size: -
v_call: TRBV5-1
j_call: TRBJ1-2
cdr3_nt: TGCGCCAGCAGCTTGGAGGGGGCAGGGGACAGCTATGGCTACACCTTC
cdr3_aa: CASSLEGAGDSYGYTF

d_call: -
clone_size: -
v_call: TRBV5-4
j_call: TRBJ2-5
cdr3_nt: TGTGCCAGCAGCTTGAACCGGGGGAACCAAGAGACCCAGTACTTC
cdr3_aa: CASSLNRGNQETQYF

d_call: -
clone_size: -
v_call: TRBV5-6
j_call: TRBJ2-5
cdr3_nt: TGTGCCAGCAGCTTGGAAGGGCAGGAAAGGAGTGGAGAGACCCAGTACTTC
cdr3_aa: CASSLEGQERSGETQYF

d_call: -
clone_size: -
v_call: TRBV7-6
j_call: TRBJ1-5
cdr3_nt: TGTGCCAGCAGCTTAGGCGCAAGGGATAGCAATCAGCCCCAGCATTTT
cdr3_aa: CASSLGARDSNQPQHF

d_call: -
clone_size: -
v_call: TRBV6-1
j_call: TRBJ2-3
cdr3_nt: TGTGCCAGCAGTGAAGTAAGAGGAGATACGCAGTATTTT
cdr3_aa: CASSEVRGDTQYF